This T cell receptor beta chain was obtained from a study of glioma-infiltrating T cells. This clonotype was found many times. Using RNA template, CDR3s of TCR alpha and beta were amplified with iRepertoire arm-PCR. TCRdb independently ran MiXCR on the multiplex PCR reads; one entry per CDR3 protein. In the table there are approximately 100,000 distinct CDR3 sequences, 20% to 25% of which are singletons. Germline CDR1 and CDR2: LNHDA and SQIVND (reference sequence). J was trimmed by 5 bases and V by 4 bases; bases with no gene match: 6. The CDR3 covers 15 residues. This TCR was recovered from a human donor with low-grade glioma or glioblastoma, undergoing nonglioma brain surgery, or in good health (not recorded which). Source material: glioma tissue, nonneoplastic brain tissue, or PBMCs (not recorded which). V gene TRBV19 combines with J gene TRBJ2-1, with 9 positions matching TRBD1. In nucleotides, the CDR3 is TGTGCCAGTAGTACCCTGGGACAGGGACACAATGAGCAGTTCTTC. It codes for CASSTLGQGHNEQFF.